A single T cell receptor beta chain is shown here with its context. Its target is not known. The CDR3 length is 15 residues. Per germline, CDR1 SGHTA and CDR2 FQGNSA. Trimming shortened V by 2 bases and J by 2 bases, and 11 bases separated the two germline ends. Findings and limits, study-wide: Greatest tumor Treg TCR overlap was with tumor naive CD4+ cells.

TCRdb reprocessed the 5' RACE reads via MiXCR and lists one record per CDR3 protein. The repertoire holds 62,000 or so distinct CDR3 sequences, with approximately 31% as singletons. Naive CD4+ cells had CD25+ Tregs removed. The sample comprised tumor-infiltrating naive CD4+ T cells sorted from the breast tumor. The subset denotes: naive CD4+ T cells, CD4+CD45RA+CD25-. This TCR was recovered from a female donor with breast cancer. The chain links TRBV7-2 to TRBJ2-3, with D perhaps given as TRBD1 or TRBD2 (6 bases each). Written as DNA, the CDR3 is TGTGCCAGCAGCTTAAACGGGGGCGACACAGATACGCAGTATTTT. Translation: CASSLNGGDTDTQYF. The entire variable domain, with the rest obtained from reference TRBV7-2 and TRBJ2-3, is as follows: GAGVSQSPSNKVTEKGKDVELRCDPISGHTALYWYRQSLGQGLEFLIYFQGNSAPDKSGLPSDRFSAERTGGSVSTLTIQRTQQEDSAVYLCASSLNGGDTDTQYFGPGTRLTVL.